This TCR beta chain was sequenced for a study of graft-versus-host responses after intestinal transplantation. The CDR3 is 16 residues long. CDR1 is SGHTA and CDR2 is FQGTGA in the germline V gene. The V end lost 1 base, the J end lost 2 bases, and 12 bases lay between the germline ends. Generated by immunoSEQ multiplex PCR, the TCRdb table keeps only in-frame clones and is missing some. The sample records over 100,000 clones, just over 90% being singletons. In the case of this clone: What it binds is not known.

The sequence was obtained from a human donor who was the organ donor for an intestinal transplant. The chain carries TRBV7-3 and TRBJ2-1, with TRBD2 as a possible D gene (5 bases). Here the sequenced sample was unstimulated CD4+ T cells sorted from spleen or lymph node cells, taken before transplant. The CDR3 is CASSLRGAVTYNEQFF. In nucleotides, the CDR3 is TGTGCCAGCAGCTTAAGAGGAGCGGTTACCTACAATGAGCAGTTCTTC.